This record concerns one T cell receptor beta chain sequence. Trimming took 1 base from V and 8 from J, leaving 14 bases between them. The CDR3 runs 14 residues. Per germline, CDR1 SGHVS and CDR2 FNYEAQ. This sample is part of a study of T cell responses to AZD1222 COVID-19 vaccine. Profiling relied on immunoSEQ multiplex PCR, and the TCRdb table lists in-frame clones only, not all of them. The table records roughly 160,000 clones, 70% to 90% of them present only once. This chain uses TRBV7-6 with TRBJ1-2; D might be TRBD1 (5 bases). This clonotype originated in an adult who received the AZD1222 COVID-19 vaccine. Specimen: peripheral blood, collected 28 days after the second AZD1222 dose. The CDR3 DNA sequence: TGTGCCAGCAGCTTAGAGGCGGAGTGGGGGGGCTACACCTTC. Its translation is CASSLEAEWGGYTF.